Reported below is one TCR beta chain. The sample is drawn from a study of CD8 T cells in Susac syndrome. Deletions cut 0 bases from V and 1 base from J, with 6 bases between. The germline CDR1 and CDR2 sequences are DFQATT and SNEGSKA (reference sequence). The CDR3 length is 14 residues. It was with random hexamers that roughly 0.45 to 1 ug RNA was reverse transcribed. Multiplex immunoSEQ PCR targeted 54 Vbeta and 13 Jbeta TCR beta segments. TCRdb passed the immunoSEQ multiplex PCR reads through MiXCR, listing each CDR3 protein once. The sample includes over 100,000 distinct CDR3 sequences, over 90% of them seen just once.

Sequences were obtained from CD4+ T cells from PBMCs. This TCR was recovered from a human donor in good health. The V and J genes are TRBV20-1 and TRBJ1-4; D gene ambiguous. DNA for the CDR3: TGCAGTGCTAGAGATCTGGGAACTAATGAAAAACTGTTTTTT. It encodes CSARDLGTNEKLFF.